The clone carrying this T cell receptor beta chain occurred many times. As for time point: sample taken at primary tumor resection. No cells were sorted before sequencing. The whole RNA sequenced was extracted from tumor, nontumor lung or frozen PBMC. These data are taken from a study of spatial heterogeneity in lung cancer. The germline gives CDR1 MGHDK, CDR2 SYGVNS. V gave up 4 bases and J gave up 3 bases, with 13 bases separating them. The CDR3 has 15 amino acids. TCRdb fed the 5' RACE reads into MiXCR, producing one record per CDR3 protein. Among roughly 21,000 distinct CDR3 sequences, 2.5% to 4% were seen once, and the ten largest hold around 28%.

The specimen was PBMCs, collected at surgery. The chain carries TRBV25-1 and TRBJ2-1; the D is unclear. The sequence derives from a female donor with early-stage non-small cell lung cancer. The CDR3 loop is CASSAHTGDYNEQFF. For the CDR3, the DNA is TGTGCCAGCAGTGCGCACACTGGAGACTACAATGAGCAGTTCTTC.